The clone carrying this TCR beta chain was counted between two and nine times. What it binds is unknown. The data were taken from a study of beta chain features in type 1 diabetes. This CDR3 is 14 amino acids long. CDR1 is SEHNR and CDR2 is FQNEAQ in the germline V gene (reference sequence). The junction had 8 bases not matched to a gene; V was cut back by 5 bases and J by 12 bases. The sequenced template was cDNA made from the entire isolated RNA. The protocol was immunoSEQ multiplex PCR, while the TCRdb copy is restricted to in-frame clones and leaves out a portion. The table shows around 200,000 clones, with more than 10% occurring only once. Findings of the study overall: For cells with high TCR expression, cDNA sequencing could yield over-representation.

The authors took one heparinised blood draw, averaging roughly 120 mL, from each donor. V and J are TRBV7-9 and TRBJ2-7, with 15 bases fitting TRBD2. Sequencing input: central memory CD4+ T cells from blood. The clonotype comes from a woman in her late teens or twenties in good health. The CDR3 DNA is TGTGCCAGCAGCCCCCGGACTAGCGGGAGGGCCTGGTACTTC. Translating it yields CASSPRTSGRAWYF.